This entry concerns a single T cell receptor (beta chain). The germline V gene has CDR1 KGHSH and CDR2 LQKENI. The CDR3 is made up of 17 amino acids. The ends lost 5 bases at V and 5 bases at J; junction bases unmatched: 11. The data were obtained in a study of blood T cell repertoires in COVID-19. Across the study: Specimens from acute and convalescent COVID-19 originated in the United States, Italy and Spain.

Each recovered donor of Cohort 3 presented with two negative PCRs, clearance, or symptom resolution. Per the original data handling: Amplification from reference gene primers served as the basis for estimated nucleated cell counts. Measured with immunoSEQ multiplex PCR; TCRdb has only the in-frame clones, and not every one. V and J calls and clone size follow that table, whereas D and trimming were derived from the DNA. The table records 320,000 or so clones, over 75% of them present only once. The chain recombines TRBV18 with TRBJ1-4, with 10 bases that match TRBD1. Sequences were obtained from PBMCs or T cells enriched from blood (not recorded which). The TCR originated in a woman aged 25-40 years who had recovered from COVID-19. CDR3 residues: CASSTYLLTGGNEKLFF. The DNA of the CDR3 is TGTGCCAGCTCAACCTACTTGCTGACAGGGGGCAATGAAAAACTGTTTTTT.